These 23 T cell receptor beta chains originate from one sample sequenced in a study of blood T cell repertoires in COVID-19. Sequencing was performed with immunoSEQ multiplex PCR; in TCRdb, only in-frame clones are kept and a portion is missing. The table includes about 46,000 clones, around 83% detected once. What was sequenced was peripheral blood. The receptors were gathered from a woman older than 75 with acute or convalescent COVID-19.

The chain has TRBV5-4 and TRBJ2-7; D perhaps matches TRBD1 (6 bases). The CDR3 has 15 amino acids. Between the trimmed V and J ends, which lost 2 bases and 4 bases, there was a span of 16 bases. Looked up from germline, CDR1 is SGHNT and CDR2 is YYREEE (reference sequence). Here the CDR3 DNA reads TGTGCCAGCAGCTTAGAAAGCCAGGGGATTTACGAGCAGTACTTC. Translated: CASSLESQGIYEQYF. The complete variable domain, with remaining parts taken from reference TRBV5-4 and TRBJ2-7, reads ETGVTQSPTHLIKTRGQQVTLRCSSQSGHNTVSWYQQALGQGPQFIFQYYREEENGRGNFPPRFSGLQFPNYSSELNVNALELDDSALYLCASSLESQGIYEQYFGPGTRLTVT.

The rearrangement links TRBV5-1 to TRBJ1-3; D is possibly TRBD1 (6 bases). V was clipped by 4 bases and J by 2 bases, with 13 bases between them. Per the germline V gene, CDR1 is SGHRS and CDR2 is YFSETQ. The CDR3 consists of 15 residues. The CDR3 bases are TGCGCCAGCAGCCGCCTGGGGGACACTGGAAACACCATATATTTT. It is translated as CASSRLGDTGNTIYF. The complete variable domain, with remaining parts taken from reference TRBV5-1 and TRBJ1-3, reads KAGVTQTPRYLIKTRGQQVTLSCSPISGHRSVSWYQQTPGQGLQFLFEYFSETQRNKGNFPGRFSGRQFSNSRSEMNVSTLELGDSALYLCASSRLGDTGNTIYFGEGSWLTVV.

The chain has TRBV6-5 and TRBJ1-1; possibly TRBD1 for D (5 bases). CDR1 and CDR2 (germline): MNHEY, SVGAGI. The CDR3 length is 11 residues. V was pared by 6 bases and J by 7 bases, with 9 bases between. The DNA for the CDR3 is TGTGCCAGCAGGGACGGGGGTGAAGCTTTCTTT. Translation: CASRDGGEAFF.

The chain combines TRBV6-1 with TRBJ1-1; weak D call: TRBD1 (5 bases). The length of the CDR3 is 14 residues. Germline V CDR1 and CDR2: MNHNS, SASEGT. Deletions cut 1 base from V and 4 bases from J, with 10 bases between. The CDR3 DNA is TGTGCCAGCAGTGAAGGGGGGGTCATCACTGAAGCTTTCTTT. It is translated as CASSEGGVITEAFF.

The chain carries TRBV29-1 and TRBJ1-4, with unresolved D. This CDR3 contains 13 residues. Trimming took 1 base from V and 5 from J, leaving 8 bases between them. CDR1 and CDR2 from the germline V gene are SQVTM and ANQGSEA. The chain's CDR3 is CSVEVTRNEKLFF. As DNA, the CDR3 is TGCAGCGTTGAAGTAACGAGAAATGAAAAACTGTTTTTT.

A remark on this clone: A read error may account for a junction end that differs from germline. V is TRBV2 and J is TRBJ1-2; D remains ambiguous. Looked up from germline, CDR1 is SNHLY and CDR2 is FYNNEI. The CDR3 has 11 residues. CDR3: CASSEARAASF. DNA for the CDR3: TGTGCCAGCAGTGAAGCGCGGGCAGCAAGCTTC. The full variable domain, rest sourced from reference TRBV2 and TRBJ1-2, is EPEVTQTPSHQVTQMGQEVILRCVPISNHLYFYWYRQILGQKVEFLVSFYNNEISEKSEIFDDQFSVERPDGSNFTLKIRSTKLEDSAMYFCASSEARAASFGSGTRLTVV.

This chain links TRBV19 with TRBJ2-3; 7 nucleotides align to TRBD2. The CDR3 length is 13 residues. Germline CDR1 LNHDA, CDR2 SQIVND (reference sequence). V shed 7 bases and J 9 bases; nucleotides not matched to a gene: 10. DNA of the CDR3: TGTGCCAGTACAGAGGGCGGGGGTGTGACGCAGTATTTT. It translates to CASTEGGGVTQYF.

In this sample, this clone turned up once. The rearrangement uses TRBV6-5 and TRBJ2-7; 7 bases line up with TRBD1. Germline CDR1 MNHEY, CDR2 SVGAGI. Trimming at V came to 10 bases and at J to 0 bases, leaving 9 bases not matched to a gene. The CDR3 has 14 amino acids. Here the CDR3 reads CATSGDSHSYEQYF. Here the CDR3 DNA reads TGTGCCACCTCCGGGGACAGCCACTCCTACGAGCAGTACTTC.

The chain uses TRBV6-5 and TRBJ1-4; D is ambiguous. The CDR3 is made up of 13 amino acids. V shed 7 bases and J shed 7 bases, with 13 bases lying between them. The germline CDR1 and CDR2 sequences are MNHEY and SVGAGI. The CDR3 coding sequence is TGTGCCAGCAAGGATGGAGGCGCTGAAAAACTGTTTTTT. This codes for CASKDGGAEKLFF.

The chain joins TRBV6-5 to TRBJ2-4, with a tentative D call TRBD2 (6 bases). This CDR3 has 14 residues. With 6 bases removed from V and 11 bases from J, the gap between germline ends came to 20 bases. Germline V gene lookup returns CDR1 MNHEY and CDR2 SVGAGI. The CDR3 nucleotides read TGTGCCAGCAGCCCCGGATCAACTAGGGAGGTTCAGTACTTC. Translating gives CASSPGSTREVQYF.

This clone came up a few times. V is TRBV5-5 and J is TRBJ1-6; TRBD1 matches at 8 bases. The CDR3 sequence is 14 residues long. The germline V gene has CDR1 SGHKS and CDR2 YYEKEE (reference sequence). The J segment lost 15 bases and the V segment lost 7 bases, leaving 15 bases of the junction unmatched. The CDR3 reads CASGGQGGGLILHF. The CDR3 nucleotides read TGTGCCAGCGGAGGACAGGGCGGAGGTCTAATCCTCCACTTT.

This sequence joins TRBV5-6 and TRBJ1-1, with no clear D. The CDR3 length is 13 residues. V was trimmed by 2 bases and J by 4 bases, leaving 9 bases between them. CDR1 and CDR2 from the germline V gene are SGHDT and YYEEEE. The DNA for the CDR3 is TGTGCCAGCAGCTTTACCCGGAGCACTGAAGCTTTCTTT. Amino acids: CASSFTRSTEAFF.

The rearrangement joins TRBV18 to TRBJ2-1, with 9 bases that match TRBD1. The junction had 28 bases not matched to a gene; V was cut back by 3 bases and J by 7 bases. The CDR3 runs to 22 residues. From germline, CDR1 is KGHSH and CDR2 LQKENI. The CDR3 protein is CASSPFIQQGALDPPLRNEQFF. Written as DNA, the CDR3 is TGTGCCAGCTCACCGTTCATCCAACAGGGGGCTCTCGATCCCCCTCTTAGGAATGAGCAGTTCTTC.

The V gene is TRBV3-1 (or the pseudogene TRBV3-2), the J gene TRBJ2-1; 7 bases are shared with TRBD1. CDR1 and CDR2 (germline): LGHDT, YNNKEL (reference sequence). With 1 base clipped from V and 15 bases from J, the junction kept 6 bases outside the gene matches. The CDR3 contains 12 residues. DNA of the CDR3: TGTGCCAGCAGCCAAGTCGACAGGGCTTTGTTCTTC. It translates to CASSQVDRALFF.

CDR3 bases: TGTGCCAGCAGCCAAGATAGAGGACTAGCGGGGCTCTCAGATACGCAGTATTTT. Amino acids: CASSQDRGLAGLSDTQYF. The gene calls are TRBV14 and TRBJ2-3; 12 bases are a match to TRBD2. Germline V lookup: CDR1 SGHDN, CDR2 FVKESK. V shed 0 bases, J shed 4 bases, and the junction held 8 bases outside the gene matches. This CDR3 is 18 amino acids long.

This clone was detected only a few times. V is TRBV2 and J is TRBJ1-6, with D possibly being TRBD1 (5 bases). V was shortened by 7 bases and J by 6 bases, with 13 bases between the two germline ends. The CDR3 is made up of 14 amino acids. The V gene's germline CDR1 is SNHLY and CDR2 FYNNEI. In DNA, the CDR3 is TGTGCCAGCATCGAGAACAGGAGTAATTCACCCCTCCACTTT. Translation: CASIENRSNSPLHF.

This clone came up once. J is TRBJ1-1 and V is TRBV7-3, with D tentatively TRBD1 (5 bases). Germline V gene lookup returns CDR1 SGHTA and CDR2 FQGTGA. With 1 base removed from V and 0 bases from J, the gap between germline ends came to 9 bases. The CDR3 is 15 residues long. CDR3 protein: CASSLIPGMNTEAFF. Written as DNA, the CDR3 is TGTGCCAGCAGCTTAATTCCAGGGATGAACACTGAAGCTTTCTTT.

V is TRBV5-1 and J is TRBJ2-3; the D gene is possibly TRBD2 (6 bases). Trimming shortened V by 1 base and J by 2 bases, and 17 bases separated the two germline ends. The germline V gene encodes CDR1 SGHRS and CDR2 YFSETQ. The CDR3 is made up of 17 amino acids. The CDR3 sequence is CASSLSGPLSVTDTQYF. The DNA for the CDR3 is TGCGCCAGCAGCTTGAGCGGGCCCCTATCTGTCACAGATACGCAGTATTTT.

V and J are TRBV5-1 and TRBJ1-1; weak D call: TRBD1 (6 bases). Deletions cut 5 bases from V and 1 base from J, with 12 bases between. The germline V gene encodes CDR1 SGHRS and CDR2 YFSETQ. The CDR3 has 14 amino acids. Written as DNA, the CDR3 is TGCGCCAGCAGACAGGGAATTGGGAACACTGAAGCTTTCTTT. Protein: CASRQGIGNTEAFF.

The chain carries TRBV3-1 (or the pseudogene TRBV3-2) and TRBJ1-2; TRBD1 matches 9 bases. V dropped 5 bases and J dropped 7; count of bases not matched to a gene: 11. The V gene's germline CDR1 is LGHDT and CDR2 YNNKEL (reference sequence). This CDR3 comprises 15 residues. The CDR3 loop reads CASSFPGQGRFGYTF. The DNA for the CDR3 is TGTGCCAGCAGCTTCCCGGGACAGGGACGTTTTGGCTACACCTTC.

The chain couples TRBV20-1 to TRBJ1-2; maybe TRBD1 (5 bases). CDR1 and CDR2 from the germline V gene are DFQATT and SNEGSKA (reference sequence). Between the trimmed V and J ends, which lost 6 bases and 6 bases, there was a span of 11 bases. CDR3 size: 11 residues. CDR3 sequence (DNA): TGCAGTGCAGAATTCAGGGATGGCTACACCTTC. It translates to CSAEFRDGYTF.

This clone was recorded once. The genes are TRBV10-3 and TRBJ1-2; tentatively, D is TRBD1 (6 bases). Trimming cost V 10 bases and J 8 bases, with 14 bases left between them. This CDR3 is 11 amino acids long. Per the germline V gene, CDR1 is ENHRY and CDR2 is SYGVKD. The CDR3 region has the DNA TGTGCCACCGGGACATCACTAGGCTACACCTTC. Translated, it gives CATGTSLGYTF.

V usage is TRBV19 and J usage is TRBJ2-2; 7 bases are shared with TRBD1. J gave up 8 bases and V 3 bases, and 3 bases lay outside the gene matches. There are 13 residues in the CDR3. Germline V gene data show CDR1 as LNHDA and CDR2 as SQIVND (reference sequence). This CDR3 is CASSIGQEGELFF. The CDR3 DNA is TGTGCCAGTAGTATCGGACAGGAAGGGGAGCTGTTTTTT. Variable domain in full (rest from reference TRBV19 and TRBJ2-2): DGGITQSPKYLFRKEGQNVTLSCEQNLNHDAMYWYRQDPGQGLRLIYYSQIVNDFQKGDIAEGYSVSREKKESFPLTVTSAQKNPTAFYLCASSIGQEGELFFGEGSRLTVL.